The rows below give T cell receptor beta chains drawn from one sample of a study of cytomegalovirus exposure and HLA in healthy donors. Sequencing used immunoSEQ multiplex PCR; TCRdb keeps in-frame clones, though not all of them. This sample has roughly 330,000 clones, with about 90% found just once. The sample taken for sequencing was PBMCs. The source of these receptors is a woman in her twenties or thirties in good health and CMV-seropositive. Each CDR3 is given with its conserved first and last residue. D genes are given only for firm matches. For some rows the clone size is stated as once, few or many, or as a class when expanded; others skip it.

CDR3nt | CDR3aa | j_gene | d_gene | abundance | v_gene
TGTGCCAGCAGAGACTTTAACACTGAAGCTTTCTTT | CASRDFNTEAFF | TRBJ1-1 | - | - | TRBV2
TGCGCCAGCAGCCCACAGGAGAACTATGGCTACACCTTC | CASSPQENYGYTF | TRBJ1-2 | - | few | TRBV4-3
TGTGCCAGCAGTTTATGGCAGACTAAAACCTACAATGAGCAGTTCTTC | CASSLWQTKTYNEQFF | TRBJ2-1 | - | - | TRBV28
TGTGCCAGCAGCTCTTACACCGGGACTAGCGGGAGAGTGGCCGGGGAGCTGTTTTTT | CASSSYTGTSGRVAGELFF | TRBJ2-2 | TRBD2 | - | TRBV9
TGTGCCAGCAGAATTTTACCGAACACTGAAGCTTTCTTT | CASRILPNTEAFF | TRBJ1-1 | - | - | TRBV14
TGTGCCAGCAGCTTAACTAGCGGGGGACTCGATGAGCAGTTCTTC | CASSLTSGGLDEQFF | TRBJ2-1 | TRBD2 | - | TRBV7-9
TGTGCCAGCAGTTCCGGGGGGGGGCGGCGAAACACCATATATTTT | CASSSGGGRRNTIYF | TRBJ1-3 | - | - | TRBV27
TGTGCCAGCTCACCCCGGGACAAACAACTCTACGAGCAGTACTTC | CASSPRDKQLYEQYF | TRBJ2-7 | - | - | TRBV18
TGTGCCAGCAGCGTAGAGGCGACTAGCACAGATACGCAGTATTTT | CASSVEATSTDTQYF | TRBJ2-3 | - | - | TRBV9
TGCGCCAGCAGCCAAGATGTGGTAGCGGGGGGGATCACCGGGGAGCTGTTTTTT | CASSQDVVAGGITGELFF | TRBJ2-2 | TRBD2 | - | TRBV4-1
TGTGCCAGCGTACAGTTTAAAGCTTTCTTT | CASVQFKAFF | TRBJ1-1 | - | - | TRBV19
TGTGCCAGCAGTGAAGCGCAGGGGGCTTTTGAAAAACTGTTTTTT | CASSEAQGAFEKLFF | TRBJ1-4 | TRBD1 | - | TRBV6-1
TGTGCCAGCAGTTTAAAGGGTCCGGAGGAAAAACTGTTTTTT | CASSLKGPEEKLFF | TRBJ1-4 | - | - | TRBV28
TGTGCCAGCAGTTTAGGTCTTTGGCAGGGGAACCTCTACGAGCAGTACTTC | CASSLGLWQGNLYEQYF | TRBJ2-7 | - | - | TRBV27
TGTGCCAGCAGCAACCGACAGGGGGTAAATTCACCCCTCCACTTT | CASSNRQGVNSPLHF | TRBJ1-6 | TRBD1 | - | TRBV9
TGTGCCAGCAGCGGAGGGTCCTGGGACACTGAAGCTTTCTTT | CASSGGSWDTEAFF | TRBJ1-1 | - | - | TRBV9
TGTGCCAGCCAACTGTCGGGGGGGGTGACGAATGAGCAGTTCTTC | CASQLSGGVTNEQFF | TRBJ2-1 | TRBD2 | once | TRBV6-5
TGCGCCAGCAGGGGACTAGGCGGCACCGGGGAGCTGTTTTTT | CASRGLGGTGELFF | TRBJ2-2 | TRBD2 | - | TRBV4-3
TGCGCCAGCAGCCAAGGGAGGGACGTACTCCCCTACGAGCAGTACTTC | CASSQGRDVLPYEQYF | TRBJ2-7 | - | - | TRBV4-3
TGTGCCAGCATTGTGGGGGGGGCGGGGTACAATGAGCAGTTCTTC | CASIVGGAGYNEQFF | TRBJ2-1 | - | - | TRBV2
TGTGCCAGCAGTCAGCAGGAGTACTATGGCTACACCTTC | CASSQQEYYGYTF | TRBJ1-2 | - | once | TRBV27
TGTGCCAGCAGGCAGGGTACGCGGGGCTACACCTTC | CASRQGTRGYTF | TRBJ1-2 | - | - | TRBV2
TGTGCCAGCAGCTCCTCGGGCTCGTACGAGCAGTACTTC | CASSSSGSYEQYF | TRBJ2-7 | - | - | TRBV7-9
TGTGCCAGTAGCCTTATTTCGGGGATGGGGGATCAGCCCCAGCATTTT | CASSLISGMGDQPQHF | TRBJ1-5 | - | - | TRBV19
TGTGCCAGCAGTTTCCCTAGCGGGGCGAACACCGGGGAGCTGTTTTTT | CASSFPSGANTGELFF | TRBJ2-2 | TRBD2 | few | TRBV27
TGTGCCTGGAGGGTCCAGGGTTACGGTGGCTACACCTTC | CAWRVQGYGGYTF | TRBJ1-2 | - | - | TRBV30
TGCAGCGTTGAAGATCAGCAGGGCAACCCGAACACTGAAGCTTTCTTT | CSVEDQQGNPNTEAFF | TRBJ1-1 | - | once | TRBV29-1
TGTGCCAGCAGTCAAAGCGAGGTCCGTAATGAGCAGTTCTTC | CASSQSEVRNEQFF | TRBJ2-1 | - | - | TRBV9
TGCAGCGTTGTTCTGACGGATAGCAATCAGCCCCAGCATTTT | CSVVLTDSNQPQHF | TRBJ1-5 | - | - | TRBV29-1
TGTGCCAGCAGCCACGACAGGGTACAAGAGACCCAGTACTTC | CASSHDRVQETQYF | TRBJ2-5 | TRBD1 | - | TRBV7-9
TGTGCCAGCAGCTTGGAGGGAAGCTCTGGAAACACCATATATTTT | CASSLEGSSGNTIYF | TRBJ1-3 | - | few | TRBV5-4
TGTGCCAGCAGAAACACAGATACGCAGTATTTT | CASRNTDTQYF | TRBJ2-3 | - | - | TRBV2
TGTGCCAGCTCCCGGACAGGGGGCGATCAGCCCCAGCATTTT | CASSRTGGDQPQHF | TRBJ1-5 | TRBD1 | - | TRBV18
TGTGCCAGCAGCGTAGAGGTAGCGAGACACAATGAGCAGTTCTTC | CASSVEVARHNEQFF | TRBJ2-1 | - | - | TRBV9
TGTGCCACCATTGGAATGAACACCGGGGAGCTGTTTTTT | CATIGMNTGELFF | TRBJ2-2 | - | - | TRBV19
TGTGCCAGCAGTTCAGATCCCGGGGAGCTGTTTTTT | CASSSDPGELFF | TRBJ2-2 | - | - | TRBV28
TGCAGCGTTGAGGGGGGCCCCGGGACAGGGGGAAGCGAGCAGTACTTC | CSVEGGPGTGGSEQYF | TRBJ2-7 | TRBD1 | - | TRBV29-1
TGTGCCTCTGGGACTCCTAACTATGGCTACACCTTC | CASGTPNYGYTF | TRBJ1-2 | - | once | TRBV28
TGTGCCAGCAGCTTGGGTCGGGATTTTAACTATGGCTACACCTTC | CASSLGRDFNYGYTF | TRBJ1-2 | - | - | TRBV5-4
TGCGCCAGCAGCCGGACTAGCGGGGACGAGACCCAGTACTTC | CASSRTSGDETQYF | TRBJ2-5 | TRBD2 | - | TRBV4-1
TGTGCCAGCACCCCACTGCGGGACCGAACCTACGAGCAGTACTTC | CASTPLRDRTYEQYF | TRBJ2-7 | - | once | TRBV28
TGTGCCAGCAGTCCCGGGGGTGGAGAAGCTTTCTTT | CASSPGGGEAFF | TRBJ1-1 | - | - | TRBV6-5
TGTGCCAGCAGTTACTCCATTGGGACAGGGTACACTGAAGCTTTCTTT | CASSYSIGTGYTEAFF | TRBJ1-1 | TRBD1 | once | TRBV6-5
TGTGCCTGGAGTGTACTCGGAGGAAGCACAGATACGCAGTATTTT | CAWSVLGGSTDTQYF | TRBJ2-3 | - | - | TRBV30
TGTGCCAGCAGCTTAGGTCGGTCAGGGGCGGGGGAAAAACAAGAGACCCAGTACTTC | CASSLGRSGAGEKQETQYF | TRBJ2-5 | - | - | TRBV11-1
TGTGCCAGCAGCTTAGTACAGGACTCCTACAATGAGCAGTTCTTC | CASSLVQDSYNEQFF | TRBJ2-1 | - | - | TRBV7-3
TGTGCCAGCTCACCACAAACAGATACGCAGTATTTT | CASSPQTDTQYF | TRBJ2-3 | - | - | TRBV18
TGTGCCAGCAGCCTGGACGACGGGAAAGAGACCCAGTACTTC | CASSLDDGKETQYF | TRBJ2-5 | - | - | TRBV7-8
TGTGCCAGCAGCCTCCGGGGAGGTGCCGATAGCAATCAGCCCCAGCATTTT | CASSLRGGADSNQPQHF | TRBJ1-5 | - | - | TRBV7-8